This T cell receptor (beta chain) was captured in a study of blood T cell repertoires in COVID-19. Across the whole study: Spain, Italy and the United States supplied samples that represented acute and convalescent COVID-19. PBMCs, B-cell-depleted T cells, or T cells provided the cDNA or gDNA that made up the material.

CDR1 and CDR2 (germline): KGHDR, SFDVKD. V lost 4 bases and J lost 0; bases outside the gene matches: 13. This CDR3 is 19 amino acids long. Authors' methods: Reference gene primer amplification gave estimated nucleated cell counts. Data came from immunoSEQ multiplex PCR; TCRdb stores just in-frame clones and leaves some out. From that table come the V and J calls and clone size; the DNA was used to work out D and trimming. This table holds a few hundred thousand clones, roughly 85% found once. The chain combines TRBV24-1 with TRBJ2-1; 8 positions agree with TRBD2. Sequences were obtained from peripheral blood. This clonotype was obtained from a man in his fifties with active or convalescent COVID-19. The CDR3 here is CATSDPRLARRFSYNEQFF. CDR3 in DNA: TGTGCCACCAGTGACCCCAGACTAGCGCGGCGATTCTCCTACAATGAGCAGTTCTTC.